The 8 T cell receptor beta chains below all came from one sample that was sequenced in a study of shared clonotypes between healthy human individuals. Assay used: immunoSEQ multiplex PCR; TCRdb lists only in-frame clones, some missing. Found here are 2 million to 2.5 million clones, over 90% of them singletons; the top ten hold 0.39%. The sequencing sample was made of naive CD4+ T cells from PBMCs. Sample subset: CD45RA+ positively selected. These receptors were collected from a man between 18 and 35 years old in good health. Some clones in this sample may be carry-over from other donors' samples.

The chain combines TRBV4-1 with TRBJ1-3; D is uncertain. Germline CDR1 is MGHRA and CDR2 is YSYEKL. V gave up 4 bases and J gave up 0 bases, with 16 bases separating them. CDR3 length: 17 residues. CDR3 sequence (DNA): TGCGCCAGCAGCCTCCGCACATCCCGGGTCTCTGGAAACACCATATATTTT. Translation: CASSLRTSRVSGNTIYF.

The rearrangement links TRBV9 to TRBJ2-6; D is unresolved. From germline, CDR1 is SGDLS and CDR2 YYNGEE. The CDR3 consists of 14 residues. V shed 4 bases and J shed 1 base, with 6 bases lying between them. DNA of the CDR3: TGTGCCAGCAGCCTACTTTCTGGGGCCAACGTCCTGACTTTC. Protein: CASSLLSGANVLTF.

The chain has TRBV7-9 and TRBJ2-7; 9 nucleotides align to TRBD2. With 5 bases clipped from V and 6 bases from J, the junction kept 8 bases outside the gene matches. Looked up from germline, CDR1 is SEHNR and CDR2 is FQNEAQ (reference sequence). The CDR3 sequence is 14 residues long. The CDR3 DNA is TGTGCCAGCAGCCTGGGTCTAGCGGGACCCGAGCAGTACTTC. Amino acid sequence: CASSLGLAGPEQYF.

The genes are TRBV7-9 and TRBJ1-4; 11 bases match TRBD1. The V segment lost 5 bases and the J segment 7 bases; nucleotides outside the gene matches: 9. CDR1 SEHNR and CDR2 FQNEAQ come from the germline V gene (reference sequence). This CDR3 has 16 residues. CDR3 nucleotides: TGTGCCAGCAGCACACGGACAGGGGGCTTCGCTGAAAAACTGTTTTTT. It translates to CASSTRTGGFAEKLFF.

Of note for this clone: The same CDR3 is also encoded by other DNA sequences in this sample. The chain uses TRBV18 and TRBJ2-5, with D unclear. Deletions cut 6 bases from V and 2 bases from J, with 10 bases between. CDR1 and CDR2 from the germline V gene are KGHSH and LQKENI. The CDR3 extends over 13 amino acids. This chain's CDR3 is CASSPGSQETQYF. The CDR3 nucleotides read TGTGCCAGCTCCCCCGGGTCACAAGAGACCCAGTACTTC.

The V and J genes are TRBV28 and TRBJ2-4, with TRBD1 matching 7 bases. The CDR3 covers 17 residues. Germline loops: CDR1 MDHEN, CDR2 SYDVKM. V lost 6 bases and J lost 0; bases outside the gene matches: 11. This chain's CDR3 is CASSSPGTELAKNIQYF. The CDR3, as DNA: TGTGCCAGCAGCTCCCCCGGGACAGAGCTAGCCAAAAACATTCAGTACTTC.

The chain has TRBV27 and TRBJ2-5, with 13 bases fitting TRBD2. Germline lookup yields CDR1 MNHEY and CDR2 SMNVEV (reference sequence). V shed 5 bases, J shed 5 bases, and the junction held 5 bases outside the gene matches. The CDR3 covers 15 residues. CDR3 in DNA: TGTGCCAGCAGTGGTTGGACTAGCGGGAGTGAGACCCAGTACTTC. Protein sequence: CASSGWTSGSETQYF.

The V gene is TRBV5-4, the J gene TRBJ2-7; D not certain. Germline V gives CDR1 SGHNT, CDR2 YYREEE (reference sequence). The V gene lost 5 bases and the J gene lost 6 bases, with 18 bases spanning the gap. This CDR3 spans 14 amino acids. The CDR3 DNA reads TGTGCCAGCAGTTCAGACCTTGCAGCCCGCGAGCAGTACTTC. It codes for CASSSDLAAREQYF. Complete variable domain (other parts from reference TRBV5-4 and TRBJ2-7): ETGVTQSPTHLIKTRGQQVTLRCSSQSGHNTVSWYQQALGQGPQFIFQYYREEENGRGNFPPRFSGLQFPNYSSELNVNALELDDSALYLCASSSDLAAREQYFGPGTRLTVT.